The sequence of this T cell receptor (beta chain) was determined in a study of blood T cell repertoires in COVID-19. Source study methods: Amplification from reference gene primers served as the basis for estimated nucleated cell counts. Assay used: immunoSEQ multiplex PCR; TCRdb lists only in-frame clones, some missing. D and trimming were read from the DNA, whereas the V and J calls and clone size are those reported in that table. Here the sample spans 140,000 to 150,000 clones, over 75% being singletons. CDR3 length equals 13 residues. The V gene's germline CDR1 is SQVTM and CDR2 ANQGSEA. After removal of 5 bases from V and 5 bases from J, the junction contained 7 bases not matched to a gene.

The clonotype was recovered from a human donor in a cohort sampled during active COVID-19. The material sequenced was peripheral blood. The chain couples TRBV29-1 to TRBJ2-5; the match to TRBD2 covers 8 bases. CDR3 sequence reads: CSVSESGGETQYF. CDR3 bases: TGCAGCGTTTCAGAGAGCGGGGGCGAGACCCAGTACTTC.